The 10 T cell receptor beta chains in this list originate from one sample, sequenced in a study of T cells in Graves' hyperthyroidism and ophthalmopathy. Amplified TCR beta CDR3 regions derived from RNA transcripts. First-round RT-PCR with HTBI primers amplified the TCR CDR3 region. TCRdb recomputed calls from the multiplex PCR reads with MiXCR, one row per CDR3 protein. The sample has about 570,000 distinct CDR3 sequences, around 46% seen once. Specimen: peripheral blood or thyroid tissue (not recorded which). These receptors were obtained from an adult woman with Graves' disease, either hyperthyroidism or ophthalmopathy (not recorded which).

This clonotype was found many times. The V and J genes are TRBV14 and TRBJ2-2, with TRBD1 identical over 10 bases. The V and J ends lost 4 bases and 7 bases, in that order; junction bases with no gene match: 9. CDR3 length: 16 amino acids. Germline lookup yields CDR1 SGHDN and CDR2 FVKESK. The CDR3 DNA reads TGTGCCAGCAGCCCCCCGACAGGGGGCAACGGCGGGGAGCTGTTTTTT. Protein sequence: CASSPPTGGNGGELFF.

V and J are TRBV3-1 and TRBJ1-6; 7 bases are shared with TRBD1. Germline V gives CDR1 LGHDT, CDR2 YNNKEL (reference sequence). Trimming cost V 0 bases and J 7 bases; bases outside gene matches: 9. The CDR3 contains 17 residues. This chain's CDR3 is CASSQEQGRIWNSPLHF. The CDR3 DNA is TGTGCCAGCAGCCAAGAACAGGGGCGGATCTGGAATTCACCCCTCCACTTT.

The CDR3 sequence is CASSSARAGWGYEQYF. As DNA, the CDR3 is TGTGCCAGCAGCTCCGCCCGAGCGGGATGGGGCTACGAGCAGTACTTC. The rearrangement joins TRBV11-1 to TRBJ2-7; 7 bases fit TRBD2. Germline values: CDR1 SGHAT, CDR2 FQDESV (reference sequence). Unmatched junction bases numbered 12, after V lost 4 bases and J lost 3 bases. This CDR3 spans 16 amino acids.

This clonotype came up many times. The genes are TRBV2 and TRBJ2-5; D is perhaps TRBD2 (5 bases). CDR3 size: 13 residues. V lost 6 bases to trimming and J lost 5 bases, with 13 bases between them. Germline V gene sequence: CDR1 SNHLY, CDR2 FYNNEI. CDR3 in amino acids: CASRSLEAETQYF. The CDR3 DNA sequence: TGTGCCAGCAGGTCCCTGGAGGCGGAGACCCAGTACTTC. Full variable domain (remainder filled in from reference TRBV2 and TRBJ2-5): EPEVTQTPSHQVTQMGQEVILRCVPISNHLYFYWYRQILGQKVEFLVSFYNNEISEKSEIFDDQFSVERPDGSNFTLKIRSTKLEDSAMYFCASRSLEAETQYFGPGTRLLVL.

This clonotype was counted between two and nine times. The rearrangement uses TRBV29-1 and TRBJ2-7; D unclear. From germline, CDR1 is SQVTM and CDR2 ANQGSEA. The CDR3 covers 12 residues. Trimming shortened V by 4 bases and J by 10 bases, and 17 bases separated the two germline ends. This CDR3 reads CSVVHSSYGQYF. The CDR3 bases are TGCAGCGTTGTTCACAGTTCCTACGGTCAGTACTTC.

The chain links TRBV5-1 to TRBJ2-2; TRBD1 or TRBD2 may be the D gene (5 bases each). Deletions cut 1 base from V and 6 bases from J, with 10 bases between. Germline CDR1 and CDR2: SGHRS and YFSETQ. The CDR3 consists of 14 residues. The CDR3 is CASSLWGTAGELFF. CDR3 DNA: TGCGCCAGCAGCTTGTGGGGGACCGCCGGGGAGCTGTTTTTT.

In its sample, this clonotype was seen once. The CDR3 region is CASSQAEQGFHGYTF. The DNA of the CDR3 is TGTGCCAGCAGCCAAGCAGAACAGGGATTCCATGGCTACACCTTC. The V call is TRBV7-2, the J call TRBJ1-2; possibly TRBD1 for D (6 bases). V dropped 5 bases and J dropped 6 bases, with 19 bases sitting between them. The germline V gene encodes CDR1 SGHTA and CDR2 FQGNSA. CDR3 length equals 15 residues.

This clonotype came up many times. The chain joins TRBV7-9 to TRBJ1-1; D remains unclear. This CDR3 is 15 amino acids long. Germline CDR1 is SEHNR and CDR2 is FQNEAQ (reference sequence). V lost 0 bases, J lost 1 base, and 9 bases lay in between. The CDR3 spells CASSLAGRRNTEAFF. The CDR3 bases are TGTGCCAGCAGCTTAGCTGGACGGAGGAACACTGAAGCTTTCTTT.

The chain uses TRBV20-1 and TRBJ1-2; no definite D call. V lost 4 bases, J lost 1 base, and 13 bases lay in between. Germline-derived CDR1 and CDR2 are DFQATT and SNEGSKA (reference sequence). There are 14 residues in the CDR3. As DNA, the CDR3 is TGCAGTGCTACCAGGACGGGTTTTAACTATGGCTACACCTTC. Translated, it gives CSATRTGFNYGYTF.

With regard to this clonotype: One junction end disagrees with the germline gene, perhaps due to a read error. The CDR3: CATSQAAGAPMNTEAFF. The CDR3 bases are TGTGCCACCAGCCAAGCAGCAGGGGCTCCCATGAACACCGAAGCTTTCTTT. The chain uses TRBV15 and TRBJ1-1, with D tentatively TRBD1 (6 bases). From germline, CDR1 is LNHNV and CDR2 YYDKDF (reference sequence). The CDR3 length is 17 residues.